The T cell receptor beta chain under discussion was sequenced for a study of T cells in Graves' hyperthyroidism and ophthalmopathy. At the level of the study: Once the initial diagnosis was made, peripheral blood was obtained before any treatment.

TCR beta CDR3 region amplification was performed from RNA transcripts. When the TCR CDR3 underwent first-round RT-PCR, the HTBI primer set was used. Via MiXCR, TCRdb re-called the multiplex PCR reads, giving one row per CDR3 protein. The sample yields 85,000 to 110,000 distinct CDR3 sequences, over 45% seen once. Patients were aged 18 to 65, had disease duration under 2 months, and had newly diagnosed hyperthyroidism. Based on clinical symptoms, serum thyroxine and TRAb, thyroid ultrasound and orbital computed tomography, diagnoses were reached. This clonotype was seen ten or more times. Material: blood. The TCR was taken from a man aged 35 to 55 with Graves' hyperthyroidism.

The CDR3 DNA reads TGTGCCATCGGGGAAACAGGGACTGGGGCTAACTATGGCTACACCTTC. Amino acids: CAIGETGTGANYGYTF. The genes are TRBV5-4 and TRBJ1-2, with a tentative D call TRBD1 (6 bases). Trimming removed 9 bases from V and 0 bases from J, with 21 bases in between. This CDR3 has 16 amino acids. Germline CDR1 and CDR2: SGHNT and YYREEE (reference sequence).